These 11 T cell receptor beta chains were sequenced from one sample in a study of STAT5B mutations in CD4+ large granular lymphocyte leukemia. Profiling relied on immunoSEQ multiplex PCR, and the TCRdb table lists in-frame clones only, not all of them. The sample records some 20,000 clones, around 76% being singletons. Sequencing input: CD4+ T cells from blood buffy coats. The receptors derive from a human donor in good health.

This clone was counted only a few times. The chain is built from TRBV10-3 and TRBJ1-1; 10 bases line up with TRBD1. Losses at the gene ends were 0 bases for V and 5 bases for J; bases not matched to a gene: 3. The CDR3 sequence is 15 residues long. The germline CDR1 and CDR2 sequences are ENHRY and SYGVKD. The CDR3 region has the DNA TGTGCCATCAGTGAGTCGTGGACAGGGGGGACTGAAGCTTTCTTT. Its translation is CAISESWTGGTEAFF.

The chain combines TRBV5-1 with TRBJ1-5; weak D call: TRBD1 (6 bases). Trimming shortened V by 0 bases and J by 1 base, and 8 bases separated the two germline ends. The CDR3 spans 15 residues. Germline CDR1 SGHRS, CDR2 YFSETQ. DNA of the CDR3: TGCGCCAGCAGCTTGGAGGGGGGGAGCAATCAGCCCCAGCATTTT. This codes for CASSLEGGSNQPQHF.

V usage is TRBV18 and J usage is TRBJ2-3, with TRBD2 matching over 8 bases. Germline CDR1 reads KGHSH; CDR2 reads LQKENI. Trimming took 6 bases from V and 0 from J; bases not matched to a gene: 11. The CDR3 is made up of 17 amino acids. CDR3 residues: CASSPMAGGLSTDTQYF. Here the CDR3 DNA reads TGTGCCAGCTCCCCTATGGCGGGAGGTCTTAGCACAGATACGCAGTATTTT.

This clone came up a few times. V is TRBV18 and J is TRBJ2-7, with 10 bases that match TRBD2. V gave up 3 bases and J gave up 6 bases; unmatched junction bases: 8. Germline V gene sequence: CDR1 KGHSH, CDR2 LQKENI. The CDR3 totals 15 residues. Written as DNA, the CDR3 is TGTGCCAGCTCACCCACTCTAGCGGGAGAGGTCGAGCAGTACTTC. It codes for CASSPTLAGEVEQYF.

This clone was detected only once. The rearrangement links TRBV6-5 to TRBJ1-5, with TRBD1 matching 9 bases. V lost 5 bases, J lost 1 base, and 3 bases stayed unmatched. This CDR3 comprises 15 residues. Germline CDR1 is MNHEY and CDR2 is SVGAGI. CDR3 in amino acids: CASSPQGASNQPQHF. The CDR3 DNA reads TGTGCCAGCAGTCCACAGGGGGCGAGCAATCAGCCCCAGCATTTT.

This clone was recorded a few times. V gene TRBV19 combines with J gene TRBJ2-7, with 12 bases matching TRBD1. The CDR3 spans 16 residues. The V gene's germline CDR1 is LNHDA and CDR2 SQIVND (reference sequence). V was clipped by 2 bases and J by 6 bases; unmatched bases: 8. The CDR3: CASSIFPGTGGGEQYF. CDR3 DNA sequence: TGTGCCAGTAGTATATTCCCTGGGACAGGGGGCGGCGAGCAGTACTTC.

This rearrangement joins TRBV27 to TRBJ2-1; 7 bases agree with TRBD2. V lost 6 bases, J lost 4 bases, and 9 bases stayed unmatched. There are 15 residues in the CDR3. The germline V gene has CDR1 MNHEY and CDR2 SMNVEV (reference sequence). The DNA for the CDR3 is TGTGCCAGCAGGTCCGGGACTACCCCTTACAATGAGCAGTTCTTC. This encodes CASRSGTTPYNEQFF.

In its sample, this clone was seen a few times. This CDR3 is CASNNRENTEAFF. In DNA, the CDR3 is TGTGCCAGCAACAACAGGGAGAACACTGAAGCTTTCTTT. The chain has TRBV9 and TRBJ1-1; D perhaps matches TRBD1 (6 bases). Looked up from germline, CDR1 is SGDLS and CDR2 is YYNGEE. The ends were cut back, 6 bases at V and 1 base at J, with 10 bases in the middle. The CDR3 covers 13 residues.

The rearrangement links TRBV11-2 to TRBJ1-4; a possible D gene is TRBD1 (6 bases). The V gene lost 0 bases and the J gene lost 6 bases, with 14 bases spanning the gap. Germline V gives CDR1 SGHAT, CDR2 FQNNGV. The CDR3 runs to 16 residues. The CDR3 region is CASSLDLGGVDEKLFF. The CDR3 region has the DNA TGTGCCAGCAGCTTAGATCTTGGGGGCGTCGATGAAAAACTGTTTTTT.

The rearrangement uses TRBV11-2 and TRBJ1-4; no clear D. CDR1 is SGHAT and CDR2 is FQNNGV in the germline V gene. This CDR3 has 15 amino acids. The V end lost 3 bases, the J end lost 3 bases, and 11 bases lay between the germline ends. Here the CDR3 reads CASSFTPAANEKLFF. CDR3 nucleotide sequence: TGTGCCAGCAGCTTTACTCCGGCGGCTAATGAAAAACTGTTTTTT.

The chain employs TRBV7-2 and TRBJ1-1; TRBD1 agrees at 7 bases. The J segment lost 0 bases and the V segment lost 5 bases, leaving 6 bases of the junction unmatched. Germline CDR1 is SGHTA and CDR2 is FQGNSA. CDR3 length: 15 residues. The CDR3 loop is CASSPPQGMNTEAFF. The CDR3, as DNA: TGTGCCAGCAGCCCCCCACAGGGGATGAACACTGAAGCTTTCTTT.